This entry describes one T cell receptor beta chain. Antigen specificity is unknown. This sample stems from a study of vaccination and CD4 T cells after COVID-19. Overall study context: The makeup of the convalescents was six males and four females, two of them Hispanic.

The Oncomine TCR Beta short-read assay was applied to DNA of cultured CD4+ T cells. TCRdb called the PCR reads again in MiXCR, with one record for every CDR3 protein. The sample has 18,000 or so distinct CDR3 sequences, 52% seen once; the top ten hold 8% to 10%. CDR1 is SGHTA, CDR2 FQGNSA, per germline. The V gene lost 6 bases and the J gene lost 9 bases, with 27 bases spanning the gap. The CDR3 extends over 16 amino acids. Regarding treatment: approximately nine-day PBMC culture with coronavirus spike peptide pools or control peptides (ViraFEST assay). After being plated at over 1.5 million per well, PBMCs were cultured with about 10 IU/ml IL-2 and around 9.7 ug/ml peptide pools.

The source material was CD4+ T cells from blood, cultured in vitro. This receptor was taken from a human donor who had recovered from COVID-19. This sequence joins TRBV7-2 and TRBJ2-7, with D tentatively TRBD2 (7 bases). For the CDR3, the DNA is TGTGCCAGCAGTATCTCTGTTGGTGGGGGGGGGCCATGGCAGTACTTC. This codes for CASSISVGGGGPWQYF.